This passage covers 18 T cell receptor beta chains from one sample sequenced in a study of cytomegalovirus exposure and HLA in healthy donors. PCR was performed using 60 Vbeta and 13 Jbeta primers. The method was immunoSEQ multiplex PCR; TCRdb's version includes in-frame clones alone and lacks a portion of them. Among roughly 180,000 clones listed, 80% to 85% were seen once. The specimen was PBMCs. These receptors were collected from a man aged 25-45 years in good health and CMV-seronegative.

The chain employs TRBV7-9 and TRBJ2-5, with 12 bases matching TRBD2. V lost 2 bases to trimming and J lost 5 bases; unmatched junction nucleotides: 6. Germline V gene lookup returns CDR1 SEHNR and CDR2 FQNEAQ (reference sequence). This CDR3 contains 16 residues. CDR3 protein: CASSLRTSGTWETQYF. CDR3 in DNA: TGTGCCAGCAGCTTAAGGACTAGCGGGACGTGGGAGACCCAGTACTTC.

DNA for the CDR3: TGTGCCAGCAGCCAAGATTCTACGAACACCGGGGAGCTGTTTTTT. Residues: CASSQDSTNTGELFF. V and J are TRBV4-2 and TRBJ2-2; no clear D gene. CDR1 is LGHNA and CDR2 is YNFKEQ in the germline V gene. Trimming shortened V by 0 bases and J by 0 bases, and 5 bases separated the two germline ends. The CDR3 sequence is 15 residues long.

The chain joins TRBV7-3 to TRBJ2-7, with 8 bases fitting TRBD1. V shed 2 bases, J shed 2 bases, and the junction held 14 bases outside the gene matches. The CDR3 runs to 18 residues. Per the germline V gene, CDR1 is SGHTA and CDR2 is FQGTGA. This CDR3 is CASSLLHQVTGVAYEQYF. The CDR3 nucleotides read TGTGCCAGCAGCTTACTCCATCAGGTGACAGGGGTGGCCTACGAGCAGTACTTC.

This chain connects TRBV14 to TRBJ1-1; D gene uncertain. With 4 bases removed from V and 6 bases from J, the gap between germline ends came to 12 bases. Germline loops: CDR1 SGHDN, CDR2 FVKESK. This CDR3 has 13 residues. CDR3: CASSRVRSSEAFF. The CDR3 nucleotides read TGTGCCAGCAGCCGCGTGAGAAGCTCTGAAGCTTTCTTT.

The rearrangement links TRBV4-3 to TRBJ1-4; 11 bases map to TRBD1. Looked up from germline, CDR1 is LGHNA and CDR2 is YSLEER. Losses at the gene ends were 0 bases for V and 7 bases for J; bases not matched to a gene: 10. The CDR3 length is 18 residues. CDR3 protein: CASSQDLRTGGFSEKLFF. For the CDR3, the DNA is TGCGCCAGCAGCCAAGATCTTCGGACAGGGGGCTTTAGTGAAAAACTGTTTTTT.

This clone was observed a few times. This sequence joins TRBV10-3 and TRBJ2-3; the match to TRBD1 covers 12 bases. The V gene's germline CDR1 is ENHRY and CDR2 SYGVKD. V lost 7 bases and J lost 2; bases outside the gene matches: 10. The CDR3 has 17 residues. CDR3 protein: CAITDRDRGLPTDTQYF. The CDR3 bases are TGTGCCATCACCGATAGGGACAGGGGGCTCCCCACAGATACGCAGTATTTT.

The chain is built from TRBV19 and TRBJ1-1, with D maybe TRBD1 (6 bases). The CDR3 loop spans 15 amino acids. V lost 5 bases and J lost 0, with 13 bases in between. Per the germline V gene, CDR1 is LNHDA and CDR2 is SQIVND (reference sequence). The CDR3 reads CASSQSRGLNTEAFF. The CDR3 region has the DNA TGTGCCAGTAGTCAATCGAGGGGGTTGAACACTGAAGCTTTCTTT.

This chain connects TRBV27 to TRBJ2-7; 11 bases are shared with TRBD2. This CDR3 is 15 amino acids long. Trimming at V came to 3 bases and at J to 5 bases, leaving 6 bases not matched to a gene. Germline V gene lookup returns CDR1 MNHEY and CDR2 SMNVEV (reference sequence). Here the CDR3 reads CASSFLLAGGHEQYF. As DNA, the CDR3 is TGTGCCAGCAGTTTCCTGCTAGCGGGGGGCCACGAGCAGTACTTC.

The rearrangement uses TRBV4-1 and TRBJ1-5, with D perhaps TRBD1 (6 bases). Germline V gene sequence: CDR1 MGHRA, CDR2 YSYEKL. The CDR3 loop spans 15 amino acids. Trimming removed 5 bases from V and 4 bases from J, with 15 bases in between. CDR3 in amino acids: CASSTPQQGNQPQHF. Here the CDR3 DNA reads TGCGCCAGCAGCACACCACAACAGGGAAATCAGCCCCAGCATTTT.

The chain is built from TRBV7-2 and TRBJ2-1; 7 bases agree with TRBD2. V trimming: 6 bases; J trimming: 5 bases; junction bases outside the gene matches: 4. Germline V gives CDR1 SGHTA, CDR2 FQGNSA. The CDR3 consists of 13 residues. This chain's CDR3 is CASRLLANNEQFF. CDR3 in DNA: TGTGCCAGCAGGCTACTAGCGAACAATGAGCAGTTCTTC.

This clone was counted once. V usage is TRBV7-6 and J usage is TRBJ2-3; a weak D match, TRBD2 (5 bases). This CDR3 has 16 amino acids. The ends were cut back, 2 bases at V and 4 bases at J, with 16 bases in the middle. Germline-derived CDR1 and CDR2 are SGHVS and FNYEAQ. CDR3 protein: CASSLLAGDPPDTQYF. The DNA for the CDR3 is TGTGCCAGCAGCTTACTAGCCGGAGACCCCCCAGATACGCAGTATTTT.

This sequence joins TRBV29-1 and TRBJ2-1, with 7 bases identical to TRBD1. The CDR3 contains 11 residues. V was clipped by 6 bases and J by 7 bases; unmatched bases: 3. Germline V gene data show CDR1 as SQVTM and CDR2 as ANQGSEA. The CDR3 reads CSVTGFNEQFF. In nucleotides, the CDR3 is TGCAGCGTGACAGGGTTTAATGAGCAGTTCTTC.

This chain uses TRBV7-3 with TRBJ2-5; 7 bases agree with TRBD2. This CDR3 has 18 amino acids. Germline V gene lookup returns CDR1 SGHTA and CDR2 FQGTGA. Trimming removed 6 bases from V and 0 bases from J; junction bases left unmatched: 16. The CDR3, as DNA: TGTGCCAGCAGACCTTTAGATATTGGCCGGGGGGACCAAGAGACCCAGTACTTC. Amino acid sequence: CASRPLDIGRGDQETQYF.

The chain combines TRBV6-6 with TRBJ1-1; D perhaps matches TRBD1 (6 bases). With 6 bases removed from V and 4 bases from J, the gap between germline ends came to 18 bases. This CDR3 is built from 15 residues. CDR1 is MNHNY, CDR2 SVGAGI, per germline (reference sequence). The CDR3 coding sequence is TGTGCCAGCAGGGGACAACAGCCCTGGCCCACTGAAGCTTTCTTT. Its translation: CASRGQQPWPTEAFF.

This clone was recorded once. J is TRBJ2-3 and V is TRBV15, with a tentative D call TRBD1 (5 bases). CDR1 and CDR2 (germline): LNHNV, YYDKDF (reference sequence). V was trimmed by 0 bases and J by 2 bases, leaving 15 bases between them. This CDR3 spans 17 amino acids. Here the CDR3 reads CATSRDWGEGTTDTQYF. The CDR3 DNA follows: TGTGCCACCAGCAGAGATTGGGGCGAAGGAACCACAGATACGCAGTATTTT.

This clone was picked up a small number of times. This chain connects TRBV5-6 to TRBJ1-1; D might be TRBD1 (6 bases). Per the germline V gene, CDR1 is SGHDT and CDR2 is YYEEEE. Trimming left V 3 bases short and J 9 bases short, with 15 bases between. CDR3 size: 13 residues. The CDR3 loop is CASSSQGTVKAFF. The CDR3 bases are TGTGCCAGCAGCTCACAGGGTACGGTTAAAGCTTTCTTT.

The CDR3 spells CASSSTSGGLNEQFF. CDR3 in DNA: TGCGCCAGCAGCTCTACTAGCGGAGGCTTGAATGAGCAGTTCTTC. The genes are TRBV5-1 and TRBJ2-1, with 8 bases identical to TRBD2. Germline CDR1 is SGHRS and CDR2 is YFSETQ. The V gene end was trimmed by 3 bases and the J gene end by 7 bases; junction bases not matched to a gene: 9. CDR3 length: 15 amino acids.

V usage is TRBV7-7 and J usage is TRBJ2-3, with TRBD2 matching 11 bases. Germline assignment: CDR1 SSHAT and CDR2 FNYEAQ (reference sequence). With 3 bases clipped from V and 4 bases from J, the junction kept 3 bases outside the gene matches. The CDR3 extends over 15 amino acids. CDR3 nucleotide sequence: TGTGCCAGCAGCTTTTTAGCGGGAGGGCCAGATACGCAGTATTTT. Its translation is CASSFLAGGPDTQYF.